This section outlines one T cell receptor beta chain sequence together with its context. What it binds is not known. Researchers ran the PCR with 60 Vbeta and 13 Jbeta primers. This table comes from immunoSEQ multiplex PCR, and its TCRdb copy is limited to in-frame clones, with some not included. Of roughly 130,000 clones listed, roughly three quarters are singletons. The sample comes from a study of cytomegalovirus exposure and HLA in healthy donors. Turning to the study itself: Earlier, 150 million to 200 million T cells were analyzed, and more than 100 million unique TCR beta sequences were found among them. Study findings and constraints: Common viral pathogens were later found to be apparently linked to several of the most significant clusters. Later genetic work tied a missense DCLRE1C variant to beta-chain V and J trimming.

The V gene's germline CDR1 is SNHLY and CDR2 FYNNEI. The V gene end was trimmed by 10 bases and the J gene end by 10 bases; junction bases not matched to a gene: 19. The length of the CDR3 is 15 residues. The donors gave bone marrow, and they were healthy. V gene TRBV2 combines with J gene TRBJ1-1; TRBD1 matches at 9 bases. This sequence was found in a female donor in good health and CMV-seronegative. The sequenced sample consisted of PBMCs. CDR3 nucleotides: TGTGCCACGCACAGGGGGCAAGGGCTTGTATCTGGAGCTTTCTTT. Translated, it gives CATHRGQGLVSGAFF.